The 19 T cell receptor beta chains in this list originate from one sample, sequenced in a study of post-analysis software for immune sequencing data. The antigens of these receptors remain unknown. Overall study findings and caveats: Among about 5 TRBV segments more frequent in patients than controls were TRBV5-6, TRBV5-1 and TRBV20-1.

Included in the TCR beta cDNA libraries were unique molecular identifiers. Each CDR3 protein gets one entry after TCRdb re-called the PCR reads with MiXCR. The sample lists roughly 400,000 distinct CDR3 sequences; roughly 40% were seen once. The source material was blood. Source of these receptors: a girl between 2 and 10 years old with multiple sclerosis.

The V and J genes are TRBV4-3 and TRBJ2-7; maybe TRBD1 (6 bases). CDR1 is LGHNA, CDR2 YSLEER, per germline. The germline V and J ends were trimmed by 3 bases and 3 bases, with 15 bases remaining between them. The length of the CDR3 is 15 residues. CDR3 residues: CASSQGAGSFYEQYF. The CDR3 nucleotides are TGCGCCAGCAGCCAGGGGGCCGGATCCTTCTACGAGCAGTACTTC.

This clonotype was found a few times. The chain employs TRBV5-1 and TRBJ1-2; 7 nucleotides agree with TRBD1. V shed 4 bases and J 5 bases; nucleotides not matched to a gene: 8. The CDR3 contains 14 residues. CDR1 is SGHRS, CDR2 YFSETQ, per germline. The CDR3 DNA is TGCGCCAGCAGCGATACCGGGACAGATTATGGCTACACCTTC. As protein: CASSDTGTDYGYTF.

This clonotype has only a few counts. The rearrangement uses TRBV27 and TRBJ2-7, with D possibly TRBD2 on 5 matching bases. This CDR3 has 15 residues. The V gene's germline CDR1 is MNHEY and CDR2 SMNVEV (reference sequence). V gave up 3 bases and J gave up 3 bases, with 15 bases separating them. CDR3 residues: CASSFADLLDYEQYF. CDR3 DNA: TGTGCCAGCAGTTTTGCGGACTTGCTGGACTACGAGCAGTACTTC.

The chain recombines TRBV7-6 with TRBJ2-3; unclear D gene. Looked up from germline, CDR1 is SGHVS and CDR2 is FNYEAQ. The CDR3 has 14 residues. The V and J ends lost 1 base and 7 bases respectively, with 12 bases between them. The CDR3 is CASSLGGSANTQYF. In nucleotides, the CDR3 is TGTGCCAGCAGCTTAGGAGGTTCAGCTAATACGCAGTATTTT.

The gene calls are TRBV20-1 and TRBJ2-5, with 14 bases fitting TRBD2. The CDR3 is made up of 15 amino acids. Germline-derived CDR1 and CDR2 are DFQATT and SNEGSKA (reference sequence). V was pared by 5 bases and J by 4 bases, with 6 bases of the junction left unmatched. The CDR3 loop is CSAARLAGGAETQYF. The CDR3, as DNA: TGCAGTGCTGCCCGACTAGCGGGAGGGGCAGAGACCCAGTACTTC.

This clonotype appeared a few times. The DNA of the CDR3 is TGCAGTGCTAGGTATAGACAAGAGCAGTACTTC. Protein product: CSARYRQEQYF. The chain recombines TRBV20-1 with TRBJ2-4; D is undetermined. This CDR3 has 11 residues. The V gene's germline CDR1 is DFQATT and CDR2 SNEGSKA (reference sequence). Between the trimmed V and J ends, which lost 3 bases and 13 bases, there was a span of 13 bases.

J is TRBJ2-7 and V is TRBV13; unclear D gene. Deletions cut 0 bases from V and 3 bases from J, with 9 bases between. Germline V gene lookup returns CDR1 PRHDT and CDR2 FYEKMQ (reference sequence). The CDR3 runs 14 residues. CDR3 loop: CASSLGSANYEQYF. The CDR3 DNA follows: TGTGCCAGCAGCTTAGGCAGTGCTAACTACGAGCAGTACTTC.

This chain links TRBV7-8 with TRBJ2-3, with D perhaps matching TRBD2 (5 bases). Trimming took 4 bases from V and 1 from J, leaving 24 bases between them. The CDR3 has 19 amino acids. Germline CDR1 SGHVS, CDR2 FQNEAQ. CDR3 amino acids: CASSWGRRGAHRGTDTQYF. The DNA of the CDR3 is TGTGCCAGCAGCTGGGGAAGACGGGGAGCCCACCGGGGCACAGATACGCAGTATTTT.

This clonotype showed up just a few times. The chain uses TRBV5-1 and TRBJ2-5; 10 positions match TRBD2. The CDR3 sequence is 19 residues long. In germline, CDR1 is SGHRS, CDR2 YFSETQ. Germline trimming cut 4 bases from V and 2 bases from J; bases unmatched to any gene: 17. This CDR3 reads CASSVWTSGSLGGQETQYF. In nucleotides, the CDR3 is TGCGCCAGCAGCGTATGGACTAGCGGTTCCCTGGGGGGACAAGAGACCCAGTACTTC. The full variable domain, with the rest looked up from reference TRBV5-1 and TRBJ2-5, is KAGVTQTPRYLIKTRGQQVTLSCSPISGHRSVSWYQQTPGQGLQFLFEYFSETQRNKGNFPGRFSGRQFSNSRSEMNVSTLELGDSALYLCASSVWTSGSLGGQETQYFGPGTRLLVL.

This chain joins TRBV4-3 and TRBJ1-2; D unresolved. CDR3 length: 15 amino acids. CDR1 is LGHNA and CDR2 is YSLEER in the germline V gene. Trimming removed 4 bases at V and 6 bases at J, with 18 bases between. The CDR3 is CASSPHSSRGDGYTF. CDR3 nucleotides: TGCGCCAGCAGCCCCCACAGCTCACGCGGGGATGGCTACACCTTC.

This clonotype qualifies as medium-sized. The gene calls are TRBV4-3 and TRBJ2-3, with D unclear. This CDR3 spans 13 amino acids. Germline V gene lookup returns CDR1 LGHNA and CDR2 YSLEER. Trimming took off 1 base at V and 4 bases at J, with 6 bases between the two ends. The CDR3 DNA sequence: TGCGCCAGCAGCCAAGTAGTGGCAGATACGCAGTATTTT. Translating gives CASSQVVADTQYF.

The chain carries TRBV10-1 and TRBJ2-2; D unresolved. V shed 5 bases and J shed 0 bases, with 7 bases lying between them. The CDR3 covers 14 residues. CDR1 WNHNN and CDR2 SYGVQD come from the germline V gene (reference sequence). CDR3 amino acids: CASSRHANTGELFF. The CDR3 nucleotides are TGCGCCAGCAGTCGTCATGCGAACACCGGGGAGCTGTTTTTT.

The chain employs TRBV20-1 and TRBJ2-3, with D perhaps being TRBD1 or TRBD2 (5 bases each). Trimming cost V 6 bases and J 0 bases, with 16 bases left between them. CDR1 DFQATT and CDR2 SNEGSKA come from the germline V gene (reference sequence). CDR3 length: 15 residues. This chain's CDR3 is CSAETRDPSTDTQYF. DNA for the CDR3: TGCAGTGCCGAAACTCGGGACCCTAGCACAGATACGCAGTATTTT.

The sample holds a few counts of this clonotype. A junction boundary mismatches the germline segment, possibly from a read error. The chain employs TRBV7-9 and TRBJ2-3; 9 bases fit TRBD2. The CDR3 runs to 15 residues. Germline lookup yields CDR1 SEHNR and CDR2 FQNEAQ (reference sequence). DNA for the CDR3: TGTGCCAGCAGCCTAGCGGGGTGGAGCACAGATACGCAGTATTTT. Its protein product is CASSLAGWSTDTQYF.

This clonotype was seen a few times. V is TRBV28 and J is TRBJ2-6; D ambiguous. CDR1 and CDR2 from the germline V gene are MDHEN and SYDVKM. The CDR3 runs 17 residues. The ends were cut back, 2 bases at V and 0 bases at J, with 11 bases in the middle. The CDR3 nucleotides are TGTGCCAGCAGTTTAATTTACACCAGCTCTGGGGCCAACGTCCTGACTTTC. Encoded protein: CASSLIYTSSGANVLTF.

A word on this clonotype: The junction differs from germline at one of its ends, possibly a read error. The chain employs TRBV20-1 and TRBJ2-1, with 8 nucleotides matching TRBD1. Germline-derived CDR1 and CDR2 are DFQATT and SNEGSKA (reference sequence). The CDR3 runs to 15 residues. The CDR3 protein is CSARRPSTGDNKQFF. In nucleotides, the CDR3 is TGCAGTGCTAGGAGGCCATCGACAGGGGACAATAAGCAGTTCTTC.

The gene calls are TRBV7-2 and TRBJ2-1; 8 bases match TRBD2. This CDR3 is built from 19 residues. V lost 1 base and J lost 6; bases outside the gene matches: 17. Per germline, CDR1 SGHTA and CDR2 FQGNSA. CDR3 nucleotide sequence: TGTGCCAGCAGCTTAGTAGAGGTTGTGGGACTAGTACGTCCCAATGAGCAGTTCTTC. It encodes CASSLVEVVGLVRPNEQFF.

The V gene is TRBV12-3 or TRBV12-4, the J gene TRBJ2-4; the D is unclear. The end of the DNA fits TRBJ2-7 better, so the J call may be wrong. The CDR3 runs to 12 residues. The DNA of the CDR3 is TGTGCCAGCAGTTTTGATCTGTACGAGCAGTACTTC. Protein: CASSFDLYEQYF.

The chain recombines TRBV5-1 with TRBJ2-1, with 10 positions matching TRBD2. The CDR3 consists of 19 residues. Germline loops: CDR1 SGHRS, CDR2 YFSETQ. After removal of 4 bases from V and 4 bases from J, the junction contained 17 bases not matched to a gene. In DNA, the CDR3 is TGCGCCAGCAGCCTACCTGCTGCTAGGACTAGCGGAGGATACAATGAGCAGTTCTTC. This gives the protein CASSLPAARTSGGYNEQFF.